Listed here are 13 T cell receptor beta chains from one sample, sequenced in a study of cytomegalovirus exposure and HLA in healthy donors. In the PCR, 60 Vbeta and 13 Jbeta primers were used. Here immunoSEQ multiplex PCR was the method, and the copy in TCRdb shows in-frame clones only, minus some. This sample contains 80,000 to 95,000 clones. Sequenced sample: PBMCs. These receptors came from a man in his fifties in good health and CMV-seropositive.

This CDR3 is CSVERGWGYTF. In nucleotides, the CDR3 is TGCAGCGTTGAACGGGGTTGGGGCTACACCTTC. The rearrangement links TRBV29-1 to TRBJ1-2; D gene uncertain. Germline CDR1 is SQVTM and CDR2 is ANQGSEA. Trimming left V 2 bases short and J 8 bases short, with 9 bases between. This CDR3 is built from 11 residues.

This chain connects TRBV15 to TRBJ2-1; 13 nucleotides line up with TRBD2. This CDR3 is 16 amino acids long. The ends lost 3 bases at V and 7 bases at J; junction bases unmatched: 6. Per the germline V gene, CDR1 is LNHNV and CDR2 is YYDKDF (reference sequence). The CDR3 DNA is TGTGCCACCAGCAGGGAAGGACTAGCGGGAGAAAATGAGCAGTTCTTC. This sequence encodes CATSREGLAGENEQFF.

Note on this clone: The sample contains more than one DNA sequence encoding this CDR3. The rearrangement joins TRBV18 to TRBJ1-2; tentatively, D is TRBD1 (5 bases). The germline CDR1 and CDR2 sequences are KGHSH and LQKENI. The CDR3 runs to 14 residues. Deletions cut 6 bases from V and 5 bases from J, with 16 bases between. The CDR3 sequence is CASSPPQRGYGYTF. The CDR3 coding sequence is TGTGCCAGCTCGCCTCCCCAACGGGGGTATGGCTACACCTTC.

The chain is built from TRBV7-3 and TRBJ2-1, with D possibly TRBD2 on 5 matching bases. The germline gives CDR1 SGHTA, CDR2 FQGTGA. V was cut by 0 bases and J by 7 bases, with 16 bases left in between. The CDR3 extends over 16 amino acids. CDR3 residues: CASSLTPSSSFNEQFF. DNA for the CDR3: TGTGCCAGCAGCTTAACGCCTAGCTCCTCGTTTAATGAGCAGTTCTTC.

The CDR3 loop reads CAWSGAGNTYEQYF. In DNA, the CDR3 is TGTGCCTGGAGTGGGGCAGGGAATACCTACGAGCAGTACTTC. The V and J genes are TRBV30 and TRBJ2-7; D is perhaps TRBD1 (5 bases). There are 14 residues in the CDR3. Germline CDR1 GTSNPN, CDR2 SVGIG (reference sequence). Trimming took 1 base from V and 2 from J, leaving 12 bases between them.

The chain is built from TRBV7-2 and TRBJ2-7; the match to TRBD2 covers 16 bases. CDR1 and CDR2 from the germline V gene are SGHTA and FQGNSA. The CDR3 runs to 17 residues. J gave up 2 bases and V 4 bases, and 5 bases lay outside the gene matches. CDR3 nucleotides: TGTGCCAGCAGCTCCCCGGGACTAGCGGGAGGGCCCTACGAGCAGTACTTC. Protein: CASSSPGLAGGPYEQYF.

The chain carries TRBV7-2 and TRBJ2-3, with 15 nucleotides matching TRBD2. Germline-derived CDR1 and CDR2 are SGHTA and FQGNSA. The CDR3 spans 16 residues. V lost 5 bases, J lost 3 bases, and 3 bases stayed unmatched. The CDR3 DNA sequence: TGTGCCAGCAGCCCCGGGACTAGCGGGAGGACAGATACGCAGTATTTT. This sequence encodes CASSPGTSGRTDTQYF.

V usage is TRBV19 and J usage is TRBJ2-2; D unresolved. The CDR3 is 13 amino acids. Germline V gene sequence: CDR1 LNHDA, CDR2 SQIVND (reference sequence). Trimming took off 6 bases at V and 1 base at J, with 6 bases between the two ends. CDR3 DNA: TGTGCCAGTAGGTCGGTGAACACCGGGGAGCTGTTTTTT. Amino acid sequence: CASRSVNTGELFF.

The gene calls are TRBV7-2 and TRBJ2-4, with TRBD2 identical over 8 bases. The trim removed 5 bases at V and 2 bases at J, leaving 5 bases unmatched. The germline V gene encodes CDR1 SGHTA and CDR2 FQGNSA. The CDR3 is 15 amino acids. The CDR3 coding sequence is TGTGCCAGCAGCCGCGGGGGGAGTACCAAAAACATTCAGTACTTC. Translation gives CASSRGGSTKNIQYF.

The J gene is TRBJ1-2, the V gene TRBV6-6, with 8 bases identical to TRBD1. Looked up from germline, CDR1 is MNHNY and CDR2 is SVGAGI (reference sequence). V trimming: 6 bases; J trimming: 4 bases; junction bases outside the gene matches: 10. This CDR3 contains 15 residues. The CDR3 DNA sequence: TGTGCCAGCAGACCCCCAGGGGGCTTATCCTATGGCTACACCTTC. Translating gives CASRPPGGLSYGYTF.

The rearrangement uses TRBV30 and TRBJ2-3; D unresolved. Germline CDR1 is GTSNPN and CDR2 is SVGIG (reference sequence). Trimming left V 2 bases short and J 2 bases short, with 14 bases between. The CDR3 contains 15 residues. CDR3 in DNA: TGTGCCTGGAGTAAGAGGCAGCACGTCACAGATACGCAGTATTTT. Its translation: CAWSKRQHVTDTQYF.

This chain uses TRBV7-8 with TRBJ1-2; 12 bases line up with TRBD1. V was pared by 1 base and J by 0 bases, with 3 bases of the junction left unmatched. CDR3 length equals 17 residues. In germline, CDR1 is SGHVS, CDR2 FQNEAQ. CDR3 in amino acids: CASSLEGTGGANYGYTF. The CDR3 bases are TGTGCCAGCAGCTTAGAAGGGACAGGGGGCGCTAACTATGGCTACACCTTC.

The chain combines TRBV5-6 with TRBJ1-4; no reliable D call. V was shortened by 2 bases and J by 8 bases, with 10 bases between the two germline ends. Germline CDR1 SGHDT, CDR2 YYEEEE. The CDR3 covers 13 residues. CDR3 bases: TGTGCCAGCAGCTTCGGAAGCGGGGAAAAACTGTTTTTT. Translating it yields CASSFGSGEKLFF.